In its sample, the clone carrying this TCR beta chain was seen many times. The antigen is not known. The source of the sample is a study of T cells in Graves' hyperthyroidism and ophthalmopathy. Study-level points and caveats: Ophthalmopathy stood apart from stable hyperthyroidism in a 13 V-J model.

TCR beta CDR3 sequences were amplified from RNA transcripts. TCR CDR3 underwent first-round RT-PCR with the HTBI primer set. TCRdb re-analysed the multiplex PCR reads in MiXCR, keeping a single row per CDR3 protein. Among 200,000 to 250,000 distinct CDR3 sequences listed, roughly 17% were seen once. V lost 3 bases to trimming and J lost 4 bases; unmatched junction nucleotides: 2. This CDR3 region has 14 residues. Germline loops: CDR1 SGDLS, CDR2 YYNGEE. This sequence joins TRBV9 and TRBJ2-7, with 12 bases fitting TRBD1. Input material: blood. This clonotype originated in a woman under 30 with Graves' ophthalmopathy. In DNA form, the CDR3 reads TGTGCCAGCAGCGGGGACAGGGGGCCGTACGAGCAGTACTTC. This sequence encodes CASSGDRGPYEQYF.